The entry below describes one T cell receptor beta chain. Unmatched junction bases numbered 5, after V lost 5 bases and J lost 1 base. Germline values: CDR1 MNHEY, CDR2 SMNVEV (reference sequence). There are 16 residues in the CDR3. TCRdb fed the PCR reads into MiXCR, producing one record per CDR3 protein. Among roughly 10,000 distinct CDR3 sequences listed, about 47% were seen once. The sample originates from a study of CD4 and CD8 cells across lung adenocarcinoma regions. Material for sequencing was CD4+ T cells from the margin of a lung tumor. V usage is TRBV27 and J usage is TRBJ2-6; 7 bases line up with TRBD1. The TCR was taken from a male donor with lung adenocarcinoma. The CD4 and CD8 labels of this study may be unreliable. The CDR3 coding sequence is TGTGCCAGCAGTAGGGGGCATAGATCTGGGGCCAACGTCCTGACTTTC. Amino acid sequence: CASSRGHRSGANVLTF. The whole variable domain, remainder taken from reference TRBV27 and TRBJ2-6, is EAQVTQNPRYLITVTGKKLTVTCSQNMNHEYMSWYRQDPGLGLRQIYYSMNVEVTDKGDVPEGYKVSRKEKRNFPLILESPSPNQTSLYFCASSRGHRSGANVLTFGAGSRLTVL.